This TCR beta chain came from a study of T cell changes during pregnancy in multiple sclerosis. Trimming stripped 2 bases from V and 5 bases from J, with 7 bases between. This CDR3 contains 12 residues. Germline V gives CDR1 SGHTA, CDR2 FQGNSA. Profiling relied on immunoSEQ multiplex PCR, and the TCRdb table lists in-frame clones only, not all of them. The sample consists of tens of thousands of clones, 94% of them appearing once. The chain recombines TRBV7-2 with TRBJ2-7; possible D gene TRBD2, 5 bases. Sample: CD8+ T cells from peripheral blood mononuclear cells, taken before pregnancy. The sequence was obtained from a female donor with multiple sclerosis, enrolled in a pregnancy study. CDR3 DNA: TGTGCCAGCAGCTTAAGAGGGCACGAGCAGTACTTC. It codes for CASSLRGHEQYF. The variable domain in full, completed from reference TRBV7-2 and TRBJ2-7, reads GAGVSQSPSNKVTEKGKDVELRCDPISGHTALYWYRQSLGQGLEFLIYFQGNSAPDKSGLPSDRFSAERTGGSVSTLTIQRTQQEDSAVYLCASSLRGHEQYFGPGTRLTVT.